This TCR beta chain was sequenced for a study of Graves' ophthalmopathy and Graves' hyperthyroidism. Findings and limits, study-wide: Predictions made by the model for ophthalmopathy progression reached under 71% sensitivity and approximately 72% specificity.

In the case of this clonotype: Its target is not known.

From RNA, the CDR3 regions of TCR beta chains were amplified and sequenced. An initial RT-PCR round employing HTBI primers preceded a second-round multiplex PCR. TCRdb ran MiXCR on the multiplex PCR reads and lists one entry per CDR3 protein. The data hold approximately 700,000 distinct CDR3 sequences, with over 40% observed a single time. Disease in donors with ophthalmopathy had moderate-to-severe activity, CAS ≥3, NOSPECS ≥4 and under 3 months' duration. In this cohort, patients with other autoimmune diseases, uncontrolled infections, pregnancy or lactation were excluded. Clinical symptoms, serum thyroxine, TRAb, thyroid ultrasound and orbital computed tomography formed the basis of diagnosis. Sequencing was performed on peripheral blood. The TCR originated in an adult man with Graves' ophthalmopathy.

CDR3: CSARRLAGGYEQYF. The CDR3 DNA reads TGCAGTGCTAGACGACTAGCGGGGGGGTACGAGCAGTACTTC. The rearrangement joins TRBV20-1 to TRBJ2-7, with 14 bases that match TRBD2. Germline V gene data show CDR1 as DFQATT and CDR2 as SNEGSKA (reference sequence). CDR3 length: 14 amino acids. V gave up 2 bases and J gave up 4 bases; unmatched junction bases: 1.